The clone carrying this TCR beta chain was found many times. The CDR3 is 12 residues long. Looked up from germline, CDR1 is SGHTS and CDR2 is YDEGEE. Trimming cost V 0 bases and J 8 bases, with 8 bases left between them. This sample was taken from a study of CD8+ T cells in alopecia areata. Regarding treatment: oral pan-JAK inhibitor, 5-10 mg twice daily. TCR sequencing used cDNA made by reverse transcription of extracted RNA. This table comes from immunoSEQ multiplex PCR, and its TCRdb copy is limited to in-frame clones, with some not included. The sample lists some 130,000 clones, 54% occurring once.

This sequence originates from a human donor with alopecia areata. Specimen: CD8+ T cells sorted from blood, collected at week 4, from a patient treated with tofacitinib. The V gene is TRBV5-8, the J gene TRBJ1-2; no clear D gene. The DNA for the CDR3 is TGTGCCAGCAGCTTGGGATTGGGAGGCTACACCTTC. It encodes CASSLGLGGYTF.